This T cell receptor (beta chain) is drawn from a study of cytomegalovirus exposure and HLA in healthy donors (dated by TCRdb to the late 2010s). In the study overall: An earlier analysis of several hundred of the donors reported 250 to 300 Gb of sequence data and 95 million to 120 million unique TCR beta sequences obtained from about 200 million T cells. An early release that covered about 600 HLA-typed donors contained 300 to 350 gigabases of sequencing data and around 80 million unique TCR sequences. The genetic ancestry cluster associated with self-reported Caucasian donors included over 80% of the 398 genotyped donors. The study aimed to test whether signatures of past pathogen exposure could be identified by cataloging public T cell receptors. The study used immunosequencing to profile the T cell repertoires of 600 to 850 subjects and linked those repertoires to cytomegalovirus serostatus. In addition to the first cohort of roughly 700 subjects, a separate validation cohort of 120 different subjects was used. To predict cytomegalovirus infection status, the study brought together high-throughput TCR immunosequencing, statistical association of individual TCRs with disease status, and machine learning. In a later analysis, previously published TCR beta repertoires from 500 to 750 donors were re-analyzed and high-resolution HLA genotyping was added so that TCR occurrence patterns could be studied. In the later analysis, no new phenotypic data were used to find candidate immune exposures; instead, reliance was placed on TCR beta sequences and their occurrence across donors. To decide whether each TCR beta V gene segment behaved as functional or pseudogenic, an earlier analysis of fewer than 750 of the donors relied on high-throughput TCR beta sequencing. Donor age, sex, ethnicity and CMV serostatus were compiled alongside the repertoire data. A later genetic analysis used genome-wide SNP genotypes for about 60% of the 666 donors, treating that subset as a discovery cohort. All discovery cohort repertoires had been generated using a single sequencing platform. HLA typing covered class I and class II loci at four-digit resolution. The number of donors typed differed by locus, with 629-630 for A, B, C, DRB1 and DQB1, roughly 520 for DQA1, 606 for DPA1, and some 440 for DPB1. A handful of DR-DQ haplotypes were handled as single units for association and clustering because linkage in the cohort was strong. Among some 400 genotyped donors of the cohort, an average of roughly 240,000 unique TCR beta nucleotide sequences were sequenced per donor, around 18% of them non-productive.

Overall study outcomes, separate from this receptor: Assigning TCR associations to individual alleles was difficult when HLA alleles, especially DR and DQ, strongly co-occurred. A few of the identified cytomegalovirus-associated TCR beta chains were confirmed in vitro to be specific for cytomegalovirus antigens. Across donors, most TCR sequences were observed very rarely, whereas some public TCRs were present in many individuals. Only TCR beta chains were sequenced in this cohort, and the absence of alpha or paired-chain data limited detectable features. Because HLA typing was unavailable for some donors at each locus, only the typed subset was used in association tests. An association between a missense DCLRE1C variant and V-gene and J-gene trimming of TCR beta chains was found in a later genetic analysis and replicated in an independent cohort. In a later genetic analysis, fewer N-insertions in productive TCRs were reported among donors in an Asian-associated ancestry cluster than the approximately 710-donor mean. In a later analysis, HLA-associated TCR beta chains showed more clonal expansion and lower generation probabilities than non-associated chains that were equally common. The authors suggested that the approach could potentially be extended to other disease states and immunological phenotypes. Sequencing depth was assumed to be roughly uniform across donors in the presence/absence analyses, though that assumption may not hold. The sequencing pipeline was judged likely to have produced a cluster of highly shared sequence variants as a technical artifact. In a later analysis, most CMV-associated TCR beta chains were found to appear HLA-restricted, with HLA associations seemingly driven largely by CMV exposure. According to a later analysis, parvovirus B19, influenza, CMV and Epstein-Barr virus appeared linked to several top co-occurrence clusters. Some IMGT-functional V segments, including TRBV6-2 and TRBV6-3, could not be distinguished by the 87-base-pair reads and were therefore excluded. Because counts were too low, roughly 16 rarely observed V segments, including chromosome 9 orphons, were left out of the earlier analysis of over 550 of the donors. For the cohort, immune exposure information was limited to CMV serostatus. A further reported finding was that TCR beta sequences accurately predicted the HLA-A and HLA-B alleles for most subjects in the first cohort. In an earlier analysis of more than 450 of the donors, most TCR beta V segments were observed in productive rearrangements about 90% or about 30% of the time, broadly matching IMGT annotations. In the study, roughly 160 TCR beta chains were listed as associated with cytomegalovirus. Correlated functional status among segregating V segments might reflect linkage disequilibrium, but an unknown experimental factor could not be ruled out. In a later analysis, 16,951 TCR beta sequences were associated with specific HLA alleles at a false discovery rate of 0.05. A later analysis found that TCR association rates varied across HLA loci, with DRB1 alleles showing the most associated TCRs and HLA-C alleles the fewest. The classifier was reported to diagnose cytomegalovirus status with high specificity and sensitivity in both the original cohort and the validation cohort.

Concerning this clone: It has no known antigen specificity. No base quality values were provided; no much bigger clone lies one nucleotide off.

The cohort comprised 550 to 700 healthy bone marrow donors. Cohort members were all nominally healthy when sampled, although unrecorded immune exposures were likely present. The donor tested CMV seropositive and was one of the 289 seropositive cohort members. A peripheral blood sample was collected from each donor, and TCR beta sequencing was performed on peripheral blood mononuclear cells. Genomic DNA was extracted from the blood cell samples with the Qiagen DNeasy Blood Extraction Kit. CDR1 MDHEN and CDR2 SYDVKM were looked up in the germline V gene. There are 11 amino acids in the CDR3, from cysteine to phenylalanine inclusive. The sequence is cut down to CDR3 DNA, 33 bases in frame from base 1. Library preparation was by the immunoSEQ multiplex PCR assay. For the multiplex PCR, a mixture combining 60 forward primers for TCR Vbeta segments and 13 reverse primers for TCR Jbeta segments was used. A multiplex PCR assay on genomic DNA amplified the CDR3 region of rearranged TCR beta genes. The amplified TCR beta libraries were sequenced on the Illumina HiSeq System as 87-base-pair reads. In the original analysis: Across the 670 or so repertoires, a later analysis counted approximately 83 million unique TCR beta chains, about 10 million of which were shared by at least two donors. A nearest-neighbor algorithm error-corrected the raw reads and collapsed the reads into unique sequences, merging closely related sequences to remove PCR and sequencing errors. Alignment of CDR3 sequences to IMGT reference sequences was used to assign V, D and J gene segments. For a sequence to be retained, a match of at least six nucleotides was required to both a V gene segment and a J gene segment. Rearrangements were classified as productive when the CDR3 lacked stop codons and remained in frame with V and J, and all other rearrangements were classified as non-productive. Following IMGT convention, CDR3 was defined as the stretch from the second conserved V-encoded cysteine to the conserved J-encoded phenylalanine. The earlier analysis of about 640 of the donors excluded any sequence lacking an unambiguous match to a single V gene segment. An earlier analysis of almost 600 of the donors classified V segments as functional when productive rearrangements were above 56.7% and as segregating when the standard deviation between donors was above 5%. A statistical classification framework was built to diagnose cytomegalovirus status from the catalog of TCR beta chain sequences. In a later analysis, V and J genes were assigned by comparing TCR nucleotide sequences against IMGT/GENE-DB human TR gene sequences. A later analysis assigned CDR3 sequences and most-parsimonious VDJ recombination scenarios with the TCRdist pipeline. A later analysis defined each TCR beta chain by its CDR3 amino acid sequence plus V-gene family, and excluded reads lacking a unique V-gene family. To address suspected cross-contamination and a sequencing artifact, a later analysis removed several hundred highly shared, low-generation-probability nucleotide sequences. A later analysis calculated a clonal expansion index for each public chain from normalized within-repertoire ranks of inferred template counts. In a later analysis, generation probabilities were computed using a VDJ recombination model fitted to out-of-frame rearrangements, and the results were checked against IGoR. Hypergeometric tests were used in a later analysis to score TCR-TCR, TCR-HLA and TCR-CMV co-occurrence, with a repertoire-size bias correction applied to the TCR pairs. A later analysis estimated false discovery rates by permuting HLA or CMV assignments 20 times. A later analysis grouped co-occurring TCRs with DBSCAN, adding TCRdist sequence similarity when clustering within HLA-allele-positive subsets. Repertoires with fewer than 30,000 or more than 120,000 public chains were left out of co-occurrence clustering, as were five repertoires with anomalous nucleotide sharing. In TCRdb, the immuneACCESS table is reduced to in-frame sequences with V and J assigned. These tables do not hold every clone; where another copy was compared, an unresolved V gene accounts for under half, and the others remain unexplained. D and trimming come from the DNA, and the V and J calls and clone size come from that table. The sample table lists some 120,000 clones, approximately 74% of them with a count of one. The ten most abundant clones make up under 5% of the sample.

This TCR was sampled from a man aged 40-49 years in good health and CMV-seropositive. Sequenced input: PBMCs. The sequence links TRBV28 to TRBJ1-2; a tentative D match to TRBD1 spans 5 bases. The nucleotide sequence reads TGTGGACAGCTAACTAACTATGGCTACACCTTC. The resulting protein is CGQLTNYGYTF.